One sample yielded the 26 T cell receptor beta chains listed below, sequenced in a study of neoadjuvant nivolumab and ipilimumab in lung cancer. Assay used: immunoSEQ multiplex PCR; TCRdb lists only in-frame clones, some missing. The data show about 30,000 clones, approximately 92% seen once. The sample here was peripheral blood, taken after neoadjuvant nivolumab, alone or with ipilimumab, at or shortly before surgery. These receptors were taken from an adult with non-small cell lung cancer.

The rearrangement joins TRBV7-9 to TRBJ2-6; 7 bases map to TRBD2. The ends lost 0 bases at V and 2 bases at J; junction bases unmatched: 7. This CDR3 is 18 amino acids long. CDR1 and CDR2 (germline): SEHNR, FQNEAQ (reference sequence). DNA of the CDR3: TGTGCCAGCAGCTTAGCGCGAGGGGAGGGGACTGGGGCCAACGTCCTGACTTTC. The encoded protein is CASSLARGEGTGANVLTF.

V and J are TRBV18 and TRBJ2-7, with a tentative D call TRBD2 (6 bases). V gave up 4 bases and J gave up 0 bases, with 7 bases separating them. The CDR3 runs to 13 residues. Germline-derived CDR1 and CDR2 are KGHSH and LQKENI. The chain's CDR3 is CASSRDFSYEQYF. The CDR3 DNA reads as TGTGCCAGCTCACGGGACTTCTCCTACGAGCAGTACTTC.

V usage is TRBV2 and J usage is TRBJ1-1, with 7 positions matching TRBD1. This CDR3 contains 15 residues. The ends lost 4 bases at V and 1 base at J; junction bases unmatched: 6. Germline CDR1 SNHLY, CDR2 FYNNEI. For the CDR3, the DNA is TGTGCCAGCAGTGTAGCAGAGGGGGCGAACACTGAAGCTTTCTTT. Its protein is CASSVAEGANTEAFF.

The chain has TRBV6-1 and TRBJ1-5; D is unclear. The length of the CDR3 is 12 residues. V shed 8 bases and J shed 7 bases, with 12 bases lying between them. The germline gives CDR1 MNHNS, CDR2 SASEGT. As DNA, the CDR3 is TGTGCCAGCGCGTGGGCAGGACAGCCCCAGCATTTT. Translating gives CASAWAGQPQHF.

This clone was found a few times. The chain employs TRBV4-1 and TRBJ2-1, with 10 bases matching TRBD2. Germline V gene data show CDR1 as MGHRA and CDR2 as YSYEKL. Unmatched junction bases numbered 9, after V lost 0 bases and J lost 7 bases. The CDR3 is 17 residues long. In DNA form, the CDR3 reads TGCGCCAGCAGCCAAGATGATGAAGCGGGAGGGAGGAATGAGCAGTTCTTC. As protein: CASSQDDEAGGRNEQFF.

This clone has a single count. V gene TRBV20-1 combines with J gene TRBJ2-7; the D gene is possibly TRBD2 (5 bases). Trimming pared 3 bases from V and 7 bases from J, leaving 10 bases between. This CDR3 is built from 11 residues. Germline CDR1 DFQATT, CDR2 SNEGSKA (reference sequence). The CDR3 here is CSASGMAEQYF. For the CDR3, the DNA is TGCAGTGCTAGCGGGATGGCAGAGCAGTACTTC.

CDR3 DNA: TGTGCTAGTGGTTTTCTAGCGGGAGAAGTCTACAATGAGCAGTTCTTC. It is translated as CASGFLAGEVYNEQFF. The gene calls are TRBV12-5 and TRBJ2-1; 10 bases are shared with TRBD2. CDR1 and CDR2 from the germline V gene are LGHNT and FRNRAP. The CDR3 is 16 amino acids. V was clipped by 3 bases and J by 3 bases; unmatched bases: 5.

V gene TRBV7-9 combines with J gene TRBJ2-7; D gene uncertain. V was cut by 2 bases and J by 5 bases, with 4 bases left in between. Germline V CDR1 and CDR2: SEHNR, FQNEAQ (reference sequence). The CDR3 has 11 residues. CDR3 in DNA: TGTGCCAGCAGCTTATTAGACGAGCAGTACTTC. Amino acids: CASSLLDEQYF.

The J gene is TRBJ1-2, the V gene TRBV2; D unclear. CDR1 and CDR2 from the germline V gene are SNHLY and FYNNEI. The CDR3 sequence is 12 residues long. The ends were cut back, 1 base at V and 7 bases at J, with 7 bases in the middle. The CDR3, as DNA: TGTGCCAGCAGTGAAGGCCCCTTTGGCTACACCTTC. Amino acids: CASSEGPFGYTF.

The CDR3 nucleotides read TGTGCCAGCAGTTACGGGGGCACAGATACGCAGTATTTT. Residues: CASSYGGTDTQYF. The chain joins TRBV6-5 to TRBJ2-3; D is uncertain. V was pared by 2 bases and J by 1 base, with 4 bases between. The CDR3 totals 13 residues. From germline, CDR1 is MNHEY and CDR2 SVGAGI.

The chain has TRBV7-8 and TRBJ2-1; 8 bases map to TRBD1. The CDR3 length is 16 residues. The V segment lost 1 base and the J segment 4 bases; nucleotides outside the gene matches: 6. Germline V gives CDR1 SGHVS, CDR2 FQNEAQ. CDR3 DNA sequence: TGTGCCAGCAGCTTAGTCAGGGGGCTTGGGTACAATGAGCAGTTCTTC. Its translation is CASSLVRGLGYNEQFF.

The chain has TRBV7-9 and TRBJ2-3; TRBD2 aligns across 7 bases. CDR1 SEHNR and CDR2 FQNEAQ come from the germline V gene (reference sequence). Trimming took 1 base from V and 3 from J; bases not matched to a gene: 4. The CDR3 length is 15 residues. The DNA of the CDR3 is TGTGCCAGCAGCTTAGGCGGGAGACCGACAGATACGCAGTATTTT. Its translation is CASSLGGRPTDTQYF.

The chain recombines TRBV15 with TRBJ1-5; possibly TRBD1 for D (6 bases). This CDR3 region has 16 residues. Trimming stripped 4 bases from V and 8 bases from J, with 21 bases between. Per germline, CDR1 LNHNV and CDR2 YYDKDF (reference sequence). CDR3 sequence reads: CATSKGGVRGDEPQHF. For the CDR3, the DNA is TGTGCCACCAGCAAGGGGGGGGTTAGGGGGGACGAGCCCCAGCATTTT.

V and J are TRBV28 and TRBJ2-7; D remains ambiguous. The CDR3 is made up of 11 amino acids. Between the trimmed V and J ends, which lost 4 bases and 4 bases, there was a span of 5 bases. Germline V gene sequence: CDR1 MDHEN, CDR2 SYDVKM. The CDR3 here is CASSSTYEQYF. CDR3 bases: TGTGCCAGCAGTTCCACGTACGAGCAGTACTTC.

The chain has TRBV2 and TRBJ1-2, with unresolved D. The germline V gene encodes CDR1 SNHLY and CDR2 FYNNEI. Trimming took off 8 bases at V and 6 bases at J, with 13 bases between the two ends. There are 12 residues in the CDR3. CDR3 in amino acids: CASRPEHDGYTF. The CDR3 DNA sequence: TGTGCCAGCCGACCTGAACATGATGGCTACACCTTC.

CDR3 DNA sequence: TGCGCCAGCAGTGTAGCGGGAACAGGGACCGATGAGCAGTTCTTC. Protein: CASSVAGTGTDEQFF. The chain carries TRBV10-1 and TRBJ2-1; 8 nucleotides line up with TRBD2. Per germline, CDR1 WNHNN and CDR2 SYGVQD (reference sequence). The CDR3 sequence is 15 residues long. V gave up 4 bases and J gave up 8 bases; unmatched junction bases: 10.

V is TRBV11-3 and J is TRBJ1-1; D uncertain. The CDR3 loop spans 13 amino acids. Germline-derived CDR1 and CDR2 are SGHNT and YENEEA. V lost 1 base to trimming and J lost 8 bases, with 11 bases between them. CDR3: CASSLGPESEAFF. The CDR3 region has the DNA TGTGCCAGCAGCTTAGGGCCCGAATCCGAAGCTTTCTTT.

The rearrangement joins TRBV13 to TRBJ2-3; D is unclear. The CDR3 is 12 residues long. V lost 5 bases and J lost 10, with 13 bases in between. From germline, CDR1 is PRHDT and CDR2 FYEKMQ (reference sequence). The CDR3 is CASSPYGNPQYF. In DNA form, the CDR3 reads TGTGCCAGCAGCCCCTATGGGAACCCGCAGTATTTT.

This chain joins TRBV11-3 and TRBJ2-2; 8 bases are a match to TRBD2. The trim removed 5 bases at V and 5 bases at J, leaving 7 bases unmatched. The CDR3 contains 15 residues. Germline V lookup: CDR1 SGHNT, CDR2 YENEEA. The CDR3: CASSHLAGRTGELFF. DNA for the CDR3: TGTGCCAGCAGCCACCTAGCGGGTCGAACCGGGGAGCTGTTTTTT.

V gene TRBV28 combines with J gene TRBJ2-1; D is unclear. Trimming removed 6 bases from V and 10 bases from J, with 13 bases in between. This CDR3 is built from 12 residues. Germline V gene lookup returns CDR1 MDHEN and CDR2 SYDVKM. The CDR3 here is CASSPPNSEQFF. The CDR3 bases are TGTGCCAGCAGCCCCCCAAACTCCGAGCAGTTCTTC.

The chain combines TRBV18 with TRBJ2-6; D possibly corresponds to TRBD1 (5 bases). Germline V gives CDR1 KGHSH, CDR2 LQKENI. The CDR3 sequence is 17 residues long. Between the trimmed V and J ends, which lost 1 base and 0 bases, there was a span of 10 bases. CDR3 protein: CASSPRRESSGANVLTF. CDR3 nucleotide sequence: TGTGCCAGCTCACCACGCAGGGAAAGCTCTGGGGCCAACGTCCTGACTTTC.

The chain combines TRBV6-1 with TRBJ1-2; D ambiguous. The CDR3 runs 12 residues. CDR1 is MNHNS and CDR2 is SASEGT in the germline V gene. Trimming removed 1 base from V and 8 bases from J, with 8 bases in between. CDR3 in amino acids: CASSEVVGGYTF. CDR3 DNA: TGTGCCAGCAGTGAAGTGGTGGGCGGCTACACCTTC.

The V gene is TRBV5-1, the J gene TRBJ2-2; D remains ambiguous. The germline gives CDR1 SGHRS, CDR2 YFSETQ. The CDR3 sequence is 16 residues long. V lost 2 bases to trimming and J lost 0 bases, with 11 bases between them. CDR3 loop: CASSLNSASNTGELFF. In DNA form, the CDR3 reads TGCGCCAGCAGCTTAAACTCAGCCTCGAACACCGGGGAGCTGTTTTTT. Full variable domain (remainder filled in from reference TRBV5-1 and TRBJ2-2): KAGVTQTPRYLIKTRGQQVTLSCSPISGHRSVSWYQQTPGQGLQFLFEYFSETQRNKGNFPGRFSGRQFSNSRSEMNVSTLELGDSALYLCASSLNSASNTGELFFGEGSRLTVL.

The chain recombines TRBV2 with TRBJ2-3, with 9 bases aligning to TRBD2. The CDR3 contains 17 residues. V lost 6 bases to trimming and J lost 4 bases; unmatched junction nucleotides: 14. CDR1 is SNHLY, CDR2 FYNNEI, per germline. The CDR3 DNA reads as TGTGCCAGCAGAGGGATTGGTAGGCGGGAGGGGGCAGATACGCAGTATTTT. This translates into CASRGIGRREGADTQYF.

The V gene is TRBV10-1, the J gene TRBJ1-3; D gene unclear. CDR3 length: 13 residues. The germline CDR1 and CDR2 sequences are WNHNN and SYGVQD (reference sequence). Trimming removed 10 bases at V and 0 bases at J, with 10 bases between. In nucleotides, the CDR3 is TGCGCCACCCAACTGAGCTCTGGAAACACCATATATTTT. It translates to CATQLSSGNTIYF.

This chain uses TRBV5-6 with TRBJ1-2; D remains ambiguous. Germline V lookup: CDR1 SGHDT, CDR2 YYEEEE. Trimming cost V 0 bases and J 3 bases, with 9 bases left between them. The CDR3 runs to 14 residues. This chain's CDR3 is CASSLVGQDYGYTF. In DNA form, the CDR3 reads TGTGCCAGCAGCTTGGTCGGTCAGGACTATGGCTACACCTTC.